One and the same sample provided the 25 T cell receptor beta chains below, sequenced in a study of shared clonotypes between healthy human individuals. TCRdb's table, derived via immunoSEQ multiplex PCR, lists solely in-frame clones and lacks some. The table lists a few million clones, 92% of them singletons. Sequences were obtained from naive CD4+ T cells from PBMCs. Subset noted: CD45RA+ positively selected. These receptors originate from a young man in good health. Some clones in this sample may be carry-over from other donors' samples.

The chain employs TRBV5-1 and TRBJ1-1; D not resolved. The CDR3 loop spans 18 amino acids. Per the germline V gene, CDR1 is SGHRS and CDR2 is YFSETQ. Trimming left V 0 bases short and J 0 bases short, with 18 bases between. CDR3 DNA: TGCGCCAGCAGCTTGGGACGGGGTGGAGGAGGAATGAACACTGAAGCTTTCTTT. Protein: CASSLGRGGGGMNTEAFF.

This sequence joins TRBV30 and TRBJ2-5, with D perhaps matching TRBD2 (6 bases). The J call may be wrong; the DNA end is better matched by TRBJ2-7. The CDR3 sequence is 14 residues long. The germline V gene encodes CDR1 GTSNPN and CDR2 SVGIG (reference sequence). CDR3 region: CAWNRGSAWREQYF. CDR3 DNA sequence: TGTGCCTGGAATCGGGGGAGCGCCTGGCGCGAGCAGTACTTC.

This clone was detected once. The V call is TRBV15, the J call TRBJ2-5, with D possibly TRBD1 on 5 matching bases. CDR1 is LNHNV and CDR2 is YYDKDF in the germline V gene (reference sequence). CDR3 length: 15 residues. V was cut by 5 bases and J by 2 bases, with 15 bases left in between. The CDR3 region has the DNA TGTGCCACCAGCCGGAATGTAGGGGAACAAGAGACCCAGTACTTC. Translating gives CATSRNVGEQETQYF. The full variable domain, its missing parts supplied by reference TRBV15 and TRBJ2-5, is DAMVIQNPRYQVTQFGKPVTLSCSQTLNHNVMYWYQQKSSQAPKLLFHYYDKDFNNEADTPDNFQSRRPNTSFCFLDIRSPGLGDTAMYLCATSRNVGEQETQYFGPGTRLLVL.

V usage is TRBV6-5 and J usage is TRBJ2-7; the D is unclear. The CDR3 length is 12 residues. Trimming left V 0 bases short and J 8 bases short, with 8 bases between. Germline assignment: CDR1 MNHEY and CDR2 SVGAGI. Here the CDR3 DNA reads TGTGCCAGCAGTTACTCGAAGGGCCAGCAGTACTTC. Amino acid sequence: CASSYSKGQQYF.

This chain uses TRBV6-5 with TRBJ2-7, with 10 bases identical to TRBD2. V lost 0 bases, J lost 4 bases, and 3 bases stayed unmatched. The CDR3 loop spans 15 amino acids. The germline CDR1 and CDR2 sequences are MNHEY and SVGAGI. As DNA, the CDR3 is TGTGCCAGCAGTTACTCCGGGACTAGCGTATACGAGCAGTACTTC. Translated, it gives CASSYSGTSVYEQYF.

The chain recombines TRBV5-4 with TRBJ1-1; D uncertain. The CDR3 runs to 16 residues. The germline V gene encodes CDR1 SGHNT and CDR2 YYREEE (reference sequence). The V end was cut by 4 bases, the J end by 0 bases, with 16 bases between. The CDR3 DNA reads TGTGCCAGCAGCCGAATGGTATCCAACATGAACACTGAAGCTTTCTTT. It specifies CASSRMVSNMNTEAFF.

Remarks on this clone: The identical CDR3 is also encoded by other nucleotide sequences in the sample. V usage is TRBV11-2 and J usage is TRBJ1-1, with 9 nucleotides matching TRBD1. The V gene end was trimmed by 5 bases and the J gene end by 3 bases; junction bases not matched to a gene: 4. Per germline, CDR1 SGHAT and CDR2 FQNNGV. This CDR3 region has 14 residues. The CDR3 bases are TGTGCCAGCAGCGGGGGACAGGGCTACACTGAAGCTTTCTTT. Its protein is CASSGGQGYTEAFF.

This clone came up a few times. V and J are TRBV2 and TRBJ1-1; weak D call: TRBD1 (5 bases). The germline V and J ends were trimmed by 4 bases and 11 bases, with 14 bases remaining between them. Germline V lookup: CDR1 SNHLY, CDR2 FYNNEI. CDR3 length: 12 amino acids. The CDR3 region has the DNA TGTGCCAGCAGTGCGGTAGGAGGGGCGGCTTTCTTT. Encoded protein: CASSAVGGAAFF.

The rearrangement joins TRBV18 to TRBJ1-3; D remains ambiguous. Germline loops: CDR1 KGHSH, CDR2 LQKENI. Trimming pared 2 bases from V and 0 bases from J, leaving 11 bases between. The CDR3 runs 16 residues. The CDR3 loop reads CASSPNPPASGNTIYF. The CDR3 DNA is TGTGCCAGCTCACCAAACCCGCCAGCCTCTGGAAACACCATATATTTT.

The chain combines TRBV14 with TRBJ2-1; D unresolved. In germline, CDR1 is SGHDN, CDR2 FVKESK. The CDR3 is 13 amino acids. Trimming removed 1 base at V and 12 bases at J, with 13 bases between. The DNA of the CDR3 is TGTGCCAGCAGCCAAGGGACCCTCGGCGGGCAGTTCTTC. The encoded protein is CASSQGTLGGQFF.

This chain connects TRBV4-2 to TRBJ2-7; D uncertain. The CDR3 runs to 15 residues. V was clipped by 0 bases and J by 3 bases, with 12 bases between them. Germline V gene data show CDR1 as LGHNA and CDR2 as YNFKEQ. The CDR3: CASSQDFELRYEQYF. CDR3 in DNA: TGTGCCAGCAGCCAAGATTTTGAACTACGCTACGAGCAGTACTTC.

The chain joins TRBV27 to TRBJ2-5; TRBD2 matches 7 bases. This CDR3 has 18 residues. Trimming cost V 5 bases and J 3 bases; bases outside gene matches: 18. Germline CDR1 MNHEY, CDR2 SMNVEV (reference sequence). CDR3 DNA: TGTGCCAGCAGTCTAAAGACCCCCGGGCGGGCGGGAGAAGAGACCCAGTACTTC. Translating it yields CASSLKTPGRAGEETQYF.

This sequence joins TRBV5-6 and TRBJ2-5, with a weak D call TRBD2 (5 bases). The germline V gene encodes CDR1 SGHDT and CDR2 YYEEEE. V lost 3 bases and J lost 0, with 12 bases in between. The CDR3 runs to 15 residues. The CDR3 coding sequence is TGTGCCAGCAGCTCCGGGAAAAAGTACCAAGAGACCCAGTACTTC. Translation gives CASSSGKKYQETQYF.

This clone is a singleton in its sample. Other nucleotide sequences from this sample produce the same CDR3. CDR3 loop: CASSSDRVAYNEQFF. CDR3 in DNA: TGTGCCAGCAGCTCCGACAGGGTGGCTTACAATGAGCAGTTCTTC. The chain joins TRBV7-9 to TRBJ2-1, with 7 bases that match TRBD1. From germline, CDR1 is SEHNR and CDR2 FQNEAQ (reference sequence). The CDR3 consists of 15 residues. After removal of 4 bases from V and 4 bases from J, the junction contained 7 bases not matched to a gene.

This chain uses TRBV7-2 with TRBJ2-4; no clear D. The length of the CDR3 is 13 residues. The V gene's germline CDR1 is SGHTA and CDR2 FQGNSA. V was pared by 2 bases and J by 5 bases, with 7 bases between. The CDR3 reads CASSLKRENIQYF. CDR3 sequence (DNA): TGTGCCAGCAGCTTAAAAAGGGAAAACATTCAGTACTTC.

The genes are TRBV9 and TRBJ2-6, with TRBD1 matching 9 bases. CDR1 is SGDLS and CDR2 is YYNGEE in the germline V gene. The CDR3 covers 16 residues. The V segment lost 4 bases and the J segment 4 bases; nucleotides outside the gene matches: 6. This CDR3 is CASSHDRGSGANVLTF. The CDR3 DNA is TGTGCCAGCAGCCACGACAGGGGGTCCGGGGCCAACGTCCTGACTTTC.

This rearrangement joins TRBV28 to TRBJ2-3; TRBD2 agrees at 8 bases. V gave up 3 bases and J gave up 6 bases; unmatched junction bases: 8. CDR1 is MDHEN, CDR2 SYDVKM, per germline. This CDR3 has 15 residues. The CDR3 bases are TGTGCCAGCAGTTTTCGGGCGGGAGGCATGGATACGCAGTATTTT. This translates into CASSFRAGGMDTQYF.

The chain is built from TRBV25-1 and TRBJ2-1; D may correspond to TRBD1 or TRBD2 (5 bases each). The length of the CDR3 is 16 residues. Trimming removed 0 bases at V and 9 bases at J, with 18 bases between. Germline values: CDR1 MGHDK, CDR2 SYGVNS. DNA of the CDR3: TGTGCCAGCAGTGAATACGGCAGGGAGAGGGGTGGTGAGCAGTTCTTC. This codes for CASSEYGRERGGEQFF. Variable domain in full (rest from reference TRBV25-1 and TRBJ2-1): EADIYQTPRYLVIGTGKKITLECSQTMGHDKMYWYQQDPGMELHLIHYSYGVNSTEKGDLSSESTVSRIRTEHFPLTLESARPSHTSQYLCASSEYGRERGGEQFFGPGTRLTVL.

The V gene is TRBV11-2, the J gene TRBJ2-1; D is unresolved. There are 15 residues in the CDR3. The germline V and J ends were trimmed by 3 bases and 4 bases, with 13 bases remaining between them. The germline CDR1 and CDR2 sequences are SGHAT and FQNNGV. The CDR3 loop reads CASSLRTWGYNEQFF. The CDR3 DNA sequence: TGTGCCAGCAGCTTGAGGACCTGGGGTTACAATGAGCAGTTCTTC.

The chain joins TRBV5-4 to TRBJ2-2, with D uncertain. V was trimmed by 4 bases and J by 1 base, leaving 11 bases between them. The length of the CDR3 is 15 residues. Germline CDR1 is SGHNT and CDR2 is YYREEE (reference sequence). The CDR3 is CASSHRALNTGELFF. CDR3 coding DNA: TGTGCCAGCAGCCATCGGGCCCTGAACACCGGGGAGCTGTTTTTT.

CDR3 amino acids: CASMGTGFLSYEQYF. CDR3 DNA sequence: TGTGCCAGCATGGGGACAGGGTTTCTCTCCTACGAGCAGTACTTC. This chain connects TRBV2 to TRBJ2-7; 9 positions match TRBD1. This CDR3 has 15 amino acids. The germline V gene encodes CDR1 SNHLY and CDR2 FYNNEI. Trimming cost V 7 bases and J 0 bases; bases outside gene matches: 7.

The chain joins TRBV21-1 to TRBJ1-5. TRBV21-1 is flagged as a pseudogene. The CDR3 contains 20 residues. The chain's CDR3 is CASSKEFTFLYHPNNQPQHF. The CDR3 region has the DNA TGTGCCAGCAGCAAAGAGTTCACCTTTCTCTATCACCCTAATAATCAGCCCCAGCATTTT.

J is TRBJ2-3 and V is TRBV19; 7 bases match TRBD2. The V and J ends lost 3 bases and 1 base, in that order; junction bases with no gene match: 4. The CDR3 is made up of 15 amino acids. Germline CDR1 reads LNHDA; CDR2 reads SQIVND (reference sequence). The CDR3 DNA reads as TGTGCCAGTAGTATGCGACTAGCTGGCACAGATACGCAGTATTTT. Translating gives CASSMRLAGTDTQYF.

The sample holds one count of this clone. The V gene is TRBV10-3, the J gene TRBJ2-3, with D uncertain. Germline CDR1 is ENHRY and CDR2 is SYGVKD. The V end lost 4 bases, the J end lost 0 bases, and 11 bases lay between the germline ends. The CDR3 is made up of 15 amino acids. The CDR3 here is CAISGGRTSTDTQYF. As DNA, the CDR3 is TGTGCCATCAGTGGTGGAAGAACTAGCACAGATACGCAGTATTTT.

The chain is built from TRBV15 and TRBJ1-2; TRBD1 is a possible D gene (6 bases). Trimming pared 1 base from V and 8 bases from J, leaving 11 bases between. The CDR3 contains 13 residues. From germline, CDR1 is LNHNV and CDR2 YYDKDF (reference sequence). The CDR3 is CATSRAGAKGYTF. In nucleotides, the CDR3 is TGTGCCACCAGCAGAGCAGGGGCAAAAGGCTACACCTTC.